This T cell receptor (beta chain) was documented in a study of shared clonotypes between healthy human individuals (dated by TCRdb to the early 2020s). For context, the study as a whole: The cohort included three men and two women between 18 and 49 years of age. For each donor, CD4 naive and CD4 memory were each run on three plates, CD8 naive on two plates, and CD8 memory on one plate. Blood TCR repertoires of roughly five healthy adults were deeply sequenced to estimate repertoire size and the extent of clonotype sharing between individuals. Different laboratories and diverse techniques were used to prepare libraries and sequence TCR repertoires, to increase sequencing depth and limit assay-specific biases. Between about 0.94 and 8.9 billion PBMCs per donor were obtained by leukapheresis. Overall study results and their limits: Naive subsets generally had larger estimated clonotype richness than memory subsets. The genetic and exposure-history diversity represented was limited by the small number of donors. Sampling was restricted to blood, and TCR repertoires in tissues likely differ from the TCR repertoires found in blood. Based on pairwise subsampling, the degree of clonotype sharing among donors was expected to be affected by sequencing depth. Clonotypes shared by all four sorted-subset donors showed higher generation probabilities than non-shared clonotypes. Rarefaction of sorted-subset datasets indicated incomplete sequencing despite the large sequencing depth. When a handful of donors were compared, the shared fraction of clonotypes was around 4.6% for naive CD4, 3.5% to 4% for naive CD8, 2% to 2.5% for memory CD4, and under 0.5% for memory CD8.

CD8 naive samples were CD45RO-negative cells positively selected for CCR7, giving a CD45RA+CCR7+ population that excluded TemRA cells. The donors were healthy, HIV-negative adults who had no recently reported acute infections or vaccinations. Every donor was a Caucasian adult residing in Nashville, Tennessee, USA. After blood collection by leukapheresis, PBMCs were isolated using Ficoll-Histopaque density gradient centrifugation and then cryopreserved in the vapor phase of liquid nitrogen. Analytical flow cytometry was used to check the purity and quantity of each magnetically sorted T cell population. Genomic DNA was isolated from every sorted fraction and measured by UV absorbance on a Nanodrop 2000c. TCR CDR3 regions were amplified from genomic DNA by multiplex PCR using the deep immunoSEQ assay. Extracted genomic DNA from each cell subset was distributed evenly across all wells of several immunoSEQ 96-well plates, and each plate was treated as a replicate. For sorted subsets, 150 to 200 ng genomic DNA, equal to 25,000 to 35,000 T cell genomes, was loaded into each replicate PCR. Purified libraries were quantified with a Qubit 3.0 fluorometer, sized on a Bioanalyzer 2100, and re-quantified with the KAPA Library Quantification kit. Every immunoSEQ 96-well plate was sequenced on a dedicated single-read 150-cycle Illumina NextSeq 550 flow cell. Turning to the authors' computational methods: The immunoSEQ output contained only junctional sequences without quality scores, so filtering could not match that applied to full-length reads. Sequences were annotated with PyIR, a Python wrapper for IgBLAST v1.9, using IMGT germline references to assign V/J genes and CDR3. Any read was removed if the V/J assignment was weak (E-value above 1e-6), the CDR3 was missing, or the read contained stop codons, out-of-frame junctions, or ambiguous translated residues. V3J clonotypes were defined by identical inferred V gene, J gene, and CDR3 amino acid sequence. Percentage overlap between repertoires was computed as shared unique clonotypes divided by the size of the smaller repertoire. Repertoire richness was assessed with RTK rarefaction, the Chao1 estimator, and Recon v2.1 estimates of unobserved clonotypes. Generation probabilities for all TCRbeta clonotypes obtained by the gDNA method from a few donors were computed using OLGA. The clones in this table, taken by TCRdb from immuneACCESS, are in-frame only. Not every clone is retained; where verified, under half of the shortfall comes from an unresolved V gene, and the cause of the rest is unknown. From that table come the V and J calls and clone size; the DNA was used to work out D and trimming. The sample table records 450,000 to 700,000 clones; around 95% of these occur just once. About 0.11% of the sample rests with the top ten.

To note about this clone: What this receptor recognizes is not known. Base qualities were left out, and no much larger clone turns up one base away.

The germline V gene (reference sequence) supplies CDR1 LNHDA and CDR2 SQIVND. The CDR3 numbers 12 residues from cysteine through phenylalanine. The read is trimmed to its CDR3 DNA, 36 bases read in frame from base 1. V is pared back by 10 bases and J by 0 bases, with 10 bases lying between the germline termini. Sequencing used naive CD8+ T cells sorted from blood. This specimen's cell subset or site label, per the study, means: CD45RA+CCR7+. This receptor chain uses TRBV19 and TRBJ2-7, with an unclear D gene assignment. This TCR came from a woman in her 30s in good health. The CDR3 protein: CATRSASYEQYF. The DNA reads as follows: TGTGCCACCCGCTCGGCCTCCTACGAGCAGTACTTC.